The rows below give T cell receptor beta chains drawn from one sample of a study of CD8 T cells in ankylosing spondylitis. TCRdb re-called the 5' RACE reads through MiXCR, storing one row per CDR3 protein. Among over 200,000 distinct CDR3 sequences listed, 18% were seen once. Sequences were obtained from blood, either unsorted or a sorted T cell fraction (not recorded which). These receptors were collected from a male donor with ankylosing spondylitis. The CDR3 runs from the conserved cysteine through the conserved F or W. A D gene is named only where the DNA matches it firmly. A row's size may be missing; if present it is once, few, many or a size class.

>TRBJ1-4|TRBD1|TRBV4-1|.
CASKGQGLEKLFF
TGCGCCAGCAAGGGACAGGGGCTTGAAAAACTGTTTTTT
>TRBJ2-1|.|TRBV28|many
CASSLGLIEQFF
TGTGCCAGCAGCCTGGGACTGATTGAGCAGTTCTTC
>TRBJ2-5|.|TRBV21-1|.
CASSKALTDREETQYF
TGTGCCAGCAGCAAAGCGCTGACTGACAGGGAGGAGACCCAGTACTTC
>TRBJ2-7|.|TRBV29-1|many
CSVEYHGTYEQYF
TGCAGCGTTGAATATCACGGAACCTACGAGCAGTACTTC
>TRBJ2-3|TRBD2|TRBV20-1|.
CCARAFGPSGIVDTQYF
TGCTGTGCTAGAGCGTTTGGGCCTAGCGGGATAGTGGATACGCAGTATTTT
>TRBJ1-1|.|TRBV5-1|many
CASSIQGPNTEAFF
TGCGCCAGCAGCATACAGGGTCCGAACACTGAAGCTTTCTTT
>TRBJ2-1|.|TRBV28|few
CASSWLAEGGQFF
TGTGCCAGCAGTTGGCTAGCGGAAGGGGGGCAGTTCTTC
>TRBJ2-1|TRBD1|TRBV6-4|few
CASSEQRTGRNEQFF
TGTGCCAGCAGTGAACAAAGGACAGGCCGCAATGAGCAGTTCTTC
>TRBJ1-2|.|TRBV29-1|.
CSVEGGQGYTF
TGCAGCGTAGAGGGGGGCCAAGGCTACACCTTC
>TRBJ2-5|TRBD1|TRBV28|few
CASSVIGGAGQETQYF
TGTGCCAGCAGCGTGATAGGGGGCGCGGGTCAAGAGACCCAGTACTTC
>TRBJ2-2|.|TRBV4-1|many
CASSPPTGELFF
TGCGCCAGCAGCCCCCCGACCGGGGAGCTGTTTTTT
>TRBJ1-1|TRBD1|TRBV27|.
CASRGTGNTEAFF
TGTGCCAGCAGGGGGACAGGGAACACTGAAGCTTTCTTT
>TRBJ1-2|.|TRBV2|.
CASSAQHREPGYTF
TGTGCCAGCAGTGCCCAACACAGGGAGCCCGGCTACACCTTC
>TRBJ1-1|.|TRBV12-3/TRBV12-4|many
CASSYDRANTEAFF
TGTGCCAGCAGTTATGACAGAGCAAACACTGAAGCTTTCTTT
>TRBJ1-1|.|TRBV2|few
CASSGWFLGTEAFF
TGTGCCAGCAGTGGCTGGTTTTTGGGGACTGAAGCTTTCTTT
>TRBJ1-3|.|TRBV7-9|few
CASSLESSGNTIYF
TGTGCCAGCAGCTTAGAGAGCTCTGGAAACACCATATATTTT
>TRBJ1-2|.|TRBV20-1|.
CSARDPAGVYGYTF
TGCAGTGCTAGGGACCCCGCAGGGGTATATGGCTACACCTTC